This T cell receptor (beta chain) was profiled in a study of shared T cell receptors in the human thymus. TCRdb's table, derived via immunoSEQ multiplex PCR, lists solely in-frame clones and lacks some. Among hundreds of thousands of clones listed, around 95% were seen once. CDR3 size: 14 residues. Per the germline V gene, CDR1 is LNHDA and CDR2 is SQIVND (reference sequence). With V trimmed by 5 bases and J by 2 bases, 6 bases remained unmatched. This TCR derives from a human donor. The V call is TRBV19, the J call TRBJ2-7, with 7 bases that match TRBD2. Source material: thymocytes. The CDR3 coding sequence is TGTGCCAGTAGTTCAGCGGGGCAAGCCTACGAGCAGTACTTC. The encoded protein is CASSSAGQAYEQYF.